Sequencing of this T cell receptor beta chain was carried out in a study of chemoradiotherapy in HPV16-positive cancers. Study in general: Candidate HPV-specific T-cell clones and common TCR motifs came from functional assays in two HPV16-positive patients. The study, taken as a whole, reports: The functional HPV-specific definition rests on just two HPV16-positive patients. In HPV16-positive patients, HPV-responsive T-cell expansion tracked better recurrence-free survival. Candidate HPV-specific clones and E7-related TCR motifs grew in tumor during treatment.

Measured with immunoSEQ multiplex PCR; TCRdb has only the in-frame clones, and not every one. The repertoire has tens of thousands of clones, roughly 92% of them found once; the top ten carry approximately 23%. On this clone itself: No antigen is known for it.

The V and J ends lost 5 bases and 8 bases respectively, with 21 bases between them. The CDR3 has 15 residues. Per germline, CDR1 SEHNR and CDR2 FQNEAQ (reference sequence). V and J are TRBV7-9 and TRBJ1-2; D might be TRBD1 (5 bases). The specimen comprised blood, sampled from a patient who underwent chemoradiotherapy. This receptor was identified in a human donor with HPV-associated anogenital cancer. This chain's CDR3 is CASSLWDPADLGYTF. DNA of the CDR3: TGTGCCAGCAGCCTATGGGACCCCGCCGACCTGGGCTACACCTTC.